This T cell receptor beta chain is from a study of cytomegalovirus exposure and HLA in healthy donors. Study-wide points: Association of a missense DCLRE1C variant with TCR beta V- and J-gene trimming was reported in a later analysis.

Germline V lookup: CDR1 SGHTA, CDR2 FQGNSA. The CDR3 totals 16 residues. V was cut by 6 bases and J by 4 bases, with 18 bases left in between. Comment on this clone: The antigen remains unidentified.

PCR primers comprised 60 Vbeta and 13 Jbeta primers. TCRdb's copy holds only in-frame clones and misses some; the assay was immunoSEQ multiplex PCR. The data contain about 62,000 clones, about 77% of them singletons. What was sequenced was PBMCs. The chain links TRBV7-2 to TRBJ2-2; D may be TRBD1 (6 bases). The receptor comes from a woman aged 25-40 years in good health and CMV-seronegative. Here the CDR3 reads CASRYAGTWSTGELFF. Here the CDR3 DNA reads TGTGCCAGCAGGTATGCCGGGACATGGAGCACCGGGGAGCTGTTTTTT.